The rows below give T cell receptor beta chains drawn from one sample of a study of blood T cell repertoires in COVID-19. TCRdb's table, derived via immunoSEQ multiplex PCR, lists solely in-frame clones and lacks some. Counted here are over 200,000 clones, 70% to 90% occurring once; the ten biggest clones make up approximately 4%. The sample was PBMCs or T cells enriched from blood (not recorded which). The receptors come from a woman aged 30 to 39 who had been exposed to COVID-19. CDR3s include the opening cysteine and the closing phenylalanine or tryptophan. The order of the fields is clone size, V gene, CDR3 protein. Only part of the rows carry a size: once, few, many, or a class if the clone is expanded.

clone_size: .; v_call: TRBV30; cdr3_aa: CAWRQKYEQYF
clone_size: once; v_call: TRBV3-1/TRBV3-2; cdr3_aa: CASSQESEAGKLFF
clone_size: .; v_call: TRBV9; cdr3_aa: CASSPDPIGTGYGYTF
clone_size: .; v_call: TRBV3-1/TRBV3-2; cdr3_aa: CASSQDRGPFPEAFF
clone_size: .; v_call: TRBV7-2; cdr3_aa: CASSLVATANTEAFF
clone_size: once; v_call: TRBV30; cdr3_aa: CAWSSGHHSYEQYF
clone_size: .; v_call: TRBV2; cdr3_aa: CASRALSLLAGGDNEQFF
clone_size: .; v_call: TRBV5-4; cdr3_aa: CASSSIQGRDTEAFF
clone_size: .; v_call: TRBV27; cdr3_aa: CASRHIRLADRTDTQYF
clone_size: few; v_call: TRBV23-1; cdr3_aa: CASSQSWGGNTEAFF
clone_size: .; v_call: TRBV11-2; cdr3_aa: CASSSVAGNTIYF
clone_size: .; v_call: TRBV6-6; cdr3_aa: CASGRTGVAGELFF
clone_size: .; v_call: TRBV27; cdr3_aa: CASSLGSLYPEQYF
clone_size: .; v_call: TRBV5-1; cdr3_aa: CASSLGAGGYNSPLHF
clone_size: .; v_call: TRBV7-2; cdr3_aa: CASSLDKPGQAYNEQFF
clone_size: .; v_call: TRBV30; cdr3_aa: CAWSAGRREYFDEAFF
clone_size: .; v_call: TRBV15; cdr3_aa: CATSRDKGVQAKNIQYF
clone_size: .; v_call: TRBV27; cdr3_aa: CASSWGGLAGRDTQYF
clone_size: .; v_call: TRBV28; cdr3_aa: CASSPGQGANPNTEAFF
clone_size: .; v_call: TRBV2; cdr3_aa: CASSFLAGGSNEQFF
clone_size: .; v_call: TRBV5-1; cdr3_aa: CASSRGQGSTEAFF
clone_size: .; v_call: TRBV10-3; cdr3_aa: CAIVATANTEAFF
clone_size: .; v_call: TRBV11-1; cdr3_aa: CASSLGNSYEQYF
clone_size: .; v_call: TRBV6-1; cdr3_aa: CASSEARTGPYEQYF
clone_size: .; v_call: TRBV27; cdr3_aa: CASSPDRPYEQYF
clone_size: few; v_call: TRBV5-1; cdr3_aa: CASSPWDRISGEAFF
clone_size: once; v_call: TRBV9; cdr3_aa: CASSVDREGTEAFF
clone_size: .; v_call: TRBV5-6; cdr3_aa: CASSSRTSGGDEQFF
clone_size: .; v_call: TRBV29-1; cdr3_aa: CSAEGQGRPNEQFF
clone_size: .; v_call: TRBV29-1; cdr3_aa: CSVEIGQGVGSLHF
clone_size: .; v_call: TRBV19; cdr3_aa: CASSPPPGLLNEKLFF
clone_size: .; v_call: TRBV27; cdr3_aa: CASSFGLVWADTQYF
clone_size: .; v_call: TRBV19; cdr3_aa: CASTPRPGLGNTGNTIYF
clone_size: once; v_call: TRBV4-1; cdr3_aa: CASSQEGDRANSPLHF
clone_size: once; v_call: TRBV2; cdr3_aa: CASVGTGGNEQFF
clone_size: .; v_call: TRBV2; cdr3_aa: CASTVFGSTDTQYF
clone_size: .; v_call: TRBV9; cdr3_aa: CASSVGGQGTDTQYF
clone_size: .; v_call: TRBV11-2; cdr3_aa: CASSSADRAPEAFF
clone_size: .; v_call: TRBV11-2; cdr3_aa: CASRNLKRGGRTGELFF
clone_size: .; v_call: TRBV11-3; cdr3_aa: CASAASDKANEQFF
clone_size: once; v_call: TRBV11-3; cdr3_aa: CASSLGAEAFF